These 30 T cell receptor beta chains were sequenced from one sample in a study of blood T cell repertoires in COVID-19. Repertoires were generated with immunoSEQ multiplex PCR, while TCRdb's copy carries only in-frame clones and drops some. The sample has 100,000 to 150,000 clones, approximately 86% seen once. The sample taken for sequencing was peripheral blood. The receptors here all came from a woman between 65 and 79 years old with COVID-19, enrolled during active disease.

The chain employs TRBV30 and TRBJ2-4; a possible D gene is TRBD1 (5 bases). Trimming removed 0 bases at V and 5 bases at J, with 11 bases between. Per germline, CDR1 GTSNPN and CDR2 SVGIG (reference sequence). There are 14 residues in the CDR3. The CDR3 DNA reads TGTGCCTGGAGTGTCAACAGGCGTCAAAACATTCAGTACTTC. It encodes CAWSVNRRQNIQYF.

The chain carries TRBV11-2 and TRBJ1-1; 7 bases line up with TRBD1. Germline values: CDR1 SGHAT, CDR2 FQNNGV. J gave up 8 bases and V 1 base, and 7 bases lay outside the gene matches. This CDR3 has 14 amino acids. The CDR3 DNA reads TGTGCCAGCAGCTTAGGGACAGGCGGGTCGGAAGCTTTCTTT. This sequence encodes CASSLGTGGSEAFF.

The V call is TRBV5-1, the J call TRBJ1-2, with a possible D match to TRBD1 (5 bases). In germline, CDR1 is SGHRS, CDR2 YFSETQ. Trimming took 4 bases from V and 3 from J, leaving 10 bases between them. The CDR3 loop spans 13 amino acids. Here the CDR3 DNA reads TGCGCCAGCAGCCAGGGAGGGGACTATGGCTACACCTTC. This encodes CASSQGGDYGYTF. The variable domain in full, with the rest retrieved from reference TRBV5-1 and TRBJ1-2, is KAGVTQTPRYLIKTRGQQVTLSCSPISGHRSVSWYQQTPGQGLQFLFEYFSETQRNKGNFPGRFSGRQFSNSRSEMNVSTLELGDSALYLCASSQGGDYGYTFGSGTRLTVV.

The chain uses TRBV6-4 and TRBJ2-1, with TRBD2 matching 10 bases. V was clipped by 5 bases and J by 1 base; unmatched bases: 5. Germline values: CDR1 MRHNA, CDR2 SNTAGT. This CDR3 has 16 amino acids. The CDR3 here is CASSMVAGGSYNEQFF. In DNA, the CDR3 is TGTGCCAGCAGTATGGTAGCGGGGGGTTCCTACAATGAGCAGTTCTTC.

The chain combines TRBV5-4 with TRBJ2-3; the match to TRBD2 covers 11 bases. This CDR3 spans 15 amino acids. Per germline, CDR1 SGHNT and CDR2 YYREEE (reference sequence). Trimming removed 4 bases from V and 5 bases from J; junction bases left unmatched: 6. CDR3: CASSHSGGAGDTQYF. The CDR3 DNA sequence: TGTGCCAGCAGCCATAGCGGGGGGGCCGGAGATACGCAGTATTTT.

The rearrangement links TRBV21-1 to TRBJ2-1; TRBD1, as called in the table, went unchecked against the DNA. TRBV21-1 is flagged as a pseudogene. The CDR3 extends over 17 amino acids. CDR3 DNA: TGTGCCAGCAGCATCGAGAACCCAGGGCCCTGCTACAATGAGCAGTTCTTC. The encoded protein is CASSIENPGPCYNEQFF.

This chain uses TRBV7-3 with TRBJ2-1; D gene uncertain. Trimming removed 0 bases from V and 8 bases from J, with 17 bases in between. The CDR3 extends over 16 amino acids. Germline lookup yields CDR1 SGHTA and CDR2 FQGTGA. Here the CDR3 DNA reads TGTGCCAGCAGCTTAACGATGTTGCTATCTAGAGATGAGCAGTTCTTC. It yields the protein CASSLTMLLSRDEQFF. The full variable domain, with the rest looked up from reference TRBV7-3 and TRBJ2-1, is GAGVSQTPSNKVTEKGKYVELRCDPISGHTALYWYRQSLGQGPEFLIYFQGTGAADDSGLPNDRFFAVRPEGSVSTLKIQRTERGDSAVYLCASSLTMLLSRDEQFFGPGTRLTVL.

The chain couples TRBV18 to TRBJ2-1; D may be TRBD2 (6 bases). CDR3 length: 15 residues. V shed 1 base and J shed 5 bases, with 12 bases lying between them. The germline V gene encodes CDR1 KGHSH and CDR2 LQKENI. The CDR3 nucleotides are TGTGCCAGCTCACCACAGGGGAGGAGGGACAATGAGCAGTTCTTC. Translation: CASSPQGRRDNEQFF.

This clone was found once. The chain carries TRBV11-1 and TRBJ2-3; no clear D gene. Trimming removed 5 bases at V and 2 bases at J, with 14 bases between. The CDR3 extends over 15 amino acids. Germline-derived CDR1 and CDR2 are SGHAT and FQDESV (reference sequence). CDR3 loop: CASSPADQDTDTQYF. Written as DNA, the CDR3 is TGTGCCAGCAGCCCGGCAGACCAGGACACAGATACGCAGTATTTT.

This clone has only one observation. The V and J genes are TRBV9 and TRBJ1-1; a possible D gene is TRBD1 (6 bases). Germline CDR1 is SGDLS and CDR2 is YYNGEE. This CDR3 has 16 amino acids. V shed 0 bases and J shed 6 bases, with 18 bases lying between them. The DNA of the CDR3 is TGTGCCAGCAGCGTAGGGACAGCTGTTAGGATCTCTGAAGCTTTCTTT. This codes for CASSVGTAVRISEAFF.

V gene TRBV20-1 combines with J gene TRBJ2-1; 11 bases match TRBD2. Germline V gene data show CDR1 as DFQATT and CDR2 as SNEGSKA (reference sequence). With V trimmed by 3 bases and J by 2 bases, 3 bases remained unmatched. This CDR3 spans 15 amino acids. As DNA, the CDR3 is TGCAGTGCTAGTAGACTAGCGGGGACCTACAATGAGCAGTTCTTC. Protein sequence: CSASRLAGTYNEQFF.

This clone was counted a few times. CDR3 protein: CASSYGGTYYEQYF. The CDR3 nucleotides read TGTGCCAGCAGTTACGGCGGGACCTACTACGAGCAGTACTTC. The gene calls are TRBV6-6 and TRBJ2-7, with a tentative D call TRBD2 (6 bases). V lost 2 bases to trimming and J lost 3 bases, with 11 bases between them. CDR1 and CDR2 from the germline V gene are MNHNY and SVGAGI (reference sequence). The CDR3 loop spans 14 amino acids.

The J gene is TRBJ1-4, the V gene TRBV7-2, with TRBD1 matching 11 bases. Looked up from germline, CDR1 is SGHTA and CDR2 is FQGNSA. With 5 bases clipped from V and 10 bases from J, the junction kept 9 bases outside the gene matches. There are 15 residues in the CDR3. CDR3 sequence (DNA): TGTGCCAGCAGCCCGTGGACAGGGGGCGGTGGAAAACTGTTTTTT. Translating gives CASSPWTGGGGKLFF.

This rearrangement joins TRBV28 to TRBJ1-2; D uncertain. V was clipped by 8 bases and J by 4 bases, with 11 bases between them. Germline V gene lookup returns CDR1 MDHEN and CDR2 SYDVKM. The CDR3 loop spans 12 amino acids. The CDR3 protein is CASSAAGYGYTF. The CDR3 region has the DNA TGTGCCAGCTCGGCAGCAGGCTATGGCTACACCTTC.

The chain uses TRBV5-4 and TRBJ2-5; 7 nucleotides agree with TRBD2. J was trimmed by 8 bases and V by 0 bases; bases with no gene match: 4. The CDR3 has 13 residues. Germline assignment: CDR1 SGHNT and CDR2 YYREEE (reference sequence). CDR3 residues: CASSLDGGGTQYF. For the CDR3, the DNA is TGTGCCAGCAGCTTGGATGGGGGGGGTACCCAGTACTTC.

The V and J genes are TRBV7-9 and TRBJ1-3; D may be TRBD1 (5 bases). Trimming left V 4 bases short and J 7 bases short, with 11 bases between. The CDR3 is 13 amino acids. Germline CDR1 SEHNR, CDR2 FQNEAQ (reference sequence). CDR3 bases: TGTGCCAGCAGCTCGGGGGTGGGCAACACCATATATTTT. Its translation: CASSSGVGNTIYF.

On this clone: The junction shows a germline mismatch at one end, possibly a read error. This sequence joins TRBV6-5 and TRBJ1-1; TRBD1 might be the D (5 bases). Germline CDR1 reads MNHEY; CDR2 reads SVGAGI. The CDR3 is made up of 14 amino acids. Here the CDR3 reads CASRQGFPRTDAFF. The CDR3 DNA reads as TGTGCCAGCAGGCAGGGTTTTCCCCGAACTGATGCTTTCTTT.

The J gene is TRBJ1-4, the V gene TRBV7-9; maybe TRBD1 (6 bases). This CDR3 region has 15 residues. Per the germline V gene, CDR1 is SEHNR and CDR2 is FQNEAQ (reference sequence). Trimming left V 1 base short and J 7 bases short, with 13 bases between. This CDR3 is CASSLGGRGFEKLFF. For the CDR3, the DNA is TGTGCCAGCAGCTTAGGCGGCAGGGGTTTTGAAAAACTGTTTTTT.

This rearrangement joins TRBV28 to TRBJ2-7; 14 nucleotides match TRBD2. The CDR3 runs 15 residues. The V gene end was trimmed by 8 bases and the J gene end by 3 bases; junction bases not matched to a gene: 6. Germline CDR1 and CDR2: MDHEN and SYDVKM. In nucleotides, the CDR3 is TGTGCCAGCCTGAGACTAGCGGGGGGGCTCTACGAGCAGTACTTC. Protein: CASLRLAGGLYEQYF.

Of note for this clone: Other nucleotide sequences in the sample specify the same CDR3. V gene TRBV28 combines with J gene TRBJ2-7; 8 bases are shared with TRBD1. The CDR3 covers 15 residues. J gave up 0 bases and V 2 bases, and 3 bases lay outside the gene matches. The germline CDR1 and CDR2 sequences are MDHEN and SYDVKM. DNA of the CDR3: TGTGCCAGCAGTTTAGGCAGGGGGCACTCCTACGAGCAGTACTTC. As protein: CASSLGRGHSYEQYF.

The V gene is TRBV7-9, the J gene TRBJ2-5; a possible D gene is TRBD1 (6 bases). V was clipped by 6 bases and J by 5 bases, with 16 bases between them. The CDR3 has 14 residues. Germline V gene lookup returns CDR1 SEHNR and CDR2 FQNEAQ (reference sequence). CDR3 sequence reads: CASSLARGGETQYF. DNA for the CDR3: TGTGCCAGCAGTTTGGCCCGAGGGGGTGAGACCCAGTACTTC.

Of note for this clone: An end of the junction differs from the germline gene, which may be a read error. The chain uses TRBV6-6 and TRBJ2-7, with D maybe TRBD1 (6 bases). The CDR3 length is 16 residues. Germline CDR1 is MNHNY and CDR2 is SVGAGI (reference sequence). The CDR3 DNA reads TGTGCCAGCAGTTCTACGCCGGGGCAGGGGTCCTGCGAGCAGTACTTC. Translated: CASSSTPGQGSCEQYF.

The genes are TRBV30 and TRBJ1-2; D is perhaps TRBD1 (5 bases). This CDR3 is 11 amino acids long. In germline, CDR1 is GTSNPN, CDR2 SVGIG (reference sequence). V lost 3 bases, J lost 7 bases, and 9 bases lay in between. DNA of the CDR3: TGTGCCTGGAGCCCGGGGGTTGGCTACACCTTC. Translation: CAWSPGVGYTF.

The chain has TRBV28 and TRBJ2-3, with 9 nucleotides matching TRBD2. Germline CDR1 and CDR2: MDHEN and SYDVKM. Trimming took 0 bases from V and 0 from J; bases not matched to a gene: 7. This CDR3 is built from 18 residues. As DNA, the CDR3 is TGTGCCAGCAGTTTATGGTCTAGCGGGGCTAAAAGCACAGATACGCAGTATTTT. Encoded protein: CASSLWSSGAKSTDTQYF.

This sequence joins TRBV11-2 and TRBJ2-1; possible D gene TRBD2, 6 bases. Trimming removed 0 bases from V and 6 bases from J, with 21 bases in between. Germline assignment: CDR1 SGHAT and CDR2 FQNNGV. The length of the CDR3 is 18 residues. CDR3 region: CASSLDLASARPTNEQFF. CDR3 sequence (DNA): TGTGCCAGCAGCTTAGATCTGGCTAGCGCCCGCCCTACCAATGAGCAGTTCTTC.

The chain carries TRBV5-1 and TRBJ1-1; tentatively, D is TRBD1 (6 bases). Trimming stripped 0 bases from V and 1 base from J, with 10 bases between. Germline loops: CDR1 SGHRS, CDR2 YFSETQ. The CDR3 spans 15 residues. The CDR3: CASSLGSGANTEAFF. As DNA, the CDR3 is TGCGCCAGCAGCTTGGGTTCAGGGGCGAACACTGAAGCTTTCTTT.

This chain joins TRBV28 and TRBJ1-1, with TRBD1 matching 10 bases. CDR1 is MDHEN, CDR2 SYDVKM, per germline. Trimming at V came to 10 bases and at J to 8 bases, leaving 13 bases not matched to a gene. The CDR3 has 14 residues. The CDR3 loop is CATDPTGGLAEAFF. The CDR3, as DNA: TGTGCCACCGACCCGACAGGGGGCCTGGCAGAAGCTTTCTTT. Looking up the rest from reference TRBV28 and TRBJ1-1 gives the full variable domain: DVKVTQSSRYLVKRTGEKVFLECVQDMDHENMFWYRQDPGLGLRLIYFSYDVKMKEKGDIPEGYSVSREKKERFSLILESASTNQTSMYLCATDPTGGLAEAFFGQGTRLTVV.

The chain couples TRBV6-5 to TRBJ2-7, with 9 bases that match TRBD2. After removal of 8 bases from V and 4 bases from J, the junction contained 6 bases not matched to a gene. This CDR3 contains 13 residues. Germline CDR1 is MNHEY and CDR2 is SVGAGI. In DNA form, the CDR3 reads TGTGCCAGCGGAGTTACTAGCGGGTACGAGCAGTACTTC. Its protein is CASGVTSGYEQYF.

This chain links TRBV4-1 with TRBJ2-2; 10 nucleotides align to TRBD2. V gave up 1 base and J gave up 9 bases; unmatched junction bases: 8. Germline values: CDR1 MGHRA, CDR2 YSYEKL. The CDR3 covers 16 residues. This CDR3 is CASSQASGGAGRELFF. In DNA form, the CDR3 reads TGCGCCAGCAGCCAAGCAAGCGGGGGGGCCGGCCGGGAGCTGTTTTTT.

This chain joins TRBV19 and TRBJ1-3; a weak D match, TRBD1 (6 bases). This CDR3 region has 15 residues. Germline V gene data show CDR1 as LNHDA and CDR2 as SQIVND (reference sequence). V lost 7 bases and J lost 0, with 13 bases in between. The CDR3 loop is CASTPLDSSGNTIYF. The CDR3, as DNA: TGTGCCAGTACCCCCCTGGACAGCTCTGGAAACACCATATATTTT.